These T cell receptor beta chains were read from a single sample in a study of T cell responses to AZD1222 COVID-19 vaccine. Assay: immunoSEQ multiplex PCR; the TCRdb copy retains only in-frame clones and omits some. In the table there are approximately 100,000 clones, around 84% of which are singletons. The sample here was peripheral blood, taken on day 0 of AZD1222 vaccination. These receptors were collected from an adult in good health. CDR3s leave out the opening cysteine and the closing phenylalanine or tryptophan. A D gene is named only where the DNA matches it firmly.

J gene | CDR3 length | D gene | V gene | CDR3 protein
TRBJ2-3 | 12 | TRBD2 | TRBV15 | ATSIGLAADTQY
TRBJ1-2 | 11 | TRBD1 | TRBV7-2 | ASSLGTGPGYT
TRBJ2-1 | 11 | TRBD1 | TRBV28 | ASNEDRGGEQF
TRBJ1-1 | 10 | . | TRBV27 | ASSSPGTEAF
TRBJ2-5 | 9 | . | TRBV28 | ASSFEKTQY
TRBJ2-1 | 12 | TRBD2 | TRBV7-3 | ASSRSGSYNEQF
TRBJ2-5 | 13 | TRBD2 | TRBV28 | ASSVPFRGGETQY
TRBJ2-1 | 11 | . | TRBV11-3 | ASSFRRTAEVF
TRBJ2-2 | 12 | TRBD2 | TRBV4-3 | ASSGREWSGELF
TRBJ2-3 | 15 | TRBD1 | TRBV27 | ASSSGTDPSGTDTQY
TRBJ1-5 | 13 | . | TRBV15 | ATSRDGARDQPQH
TRBJ1-1 | 11 | . | TRBV7-9 | ASSLWTSAEAF
TRBJ2-2 | 10 | . | TRBV12-3/TRBV12-4 | ASSGNTGELF
TRBJ2-5 | 11 | . | TRBV12-3/TRBV12-4 | ASSLGQKETQY
TRBJ1-4 | 12 | TRBD1 | TRBV6-2/TRBV6-3 | ASSRGQGAEKLF
TRBJ1-5 | 11 | . | TRBV19 | ASSEGFGQPQH
TRBJ2-3 | 17 | TRBD2 | TRBV28 | ASSSRDRGTSGRPDTQY
TRBJ2-7 | 13 | . | TRBV5-1 | ASSLGPGESYEQY
TRBJ1-1 | 13 | . | TRBV30 | AWIVWTAVNTEAF
TRBJ2-1 | 9 | . | TRBV3-1/TRBV3-2 | ASSQDNEQF
TRBJ2-5 | 12 | TRBD1 | TRBV19 | ASTSQGGWETQY
TRBJ2-5 | 12 | . | TRBV7-2 | ASSFGRGQETQY
TRBJ2-5 | 13 | TRBD2 | TRBV5-1 | ASSLTSGTQETQY
TRBJ1-1 | 12 | TRBD1 | TRBV5-1 | ASSLRQGNTEAF
TRBJ2-1 | 18 | TRBD2 | TRBV27 | ASSLFRREGRPRFYNEQF
TRBJ2-2 | 14 | TRBD2 | TRBV29-1 | SVGVAGDANTGELF
TRBJ2-7 | 11 | . | TRBV7-2 | ASSRNSAYEQY
TRBJ1-2 | 14 | . | TRBV10-3 | AIAPVGGTPSYGYT
TRBJ1-1 | 14 | TRBD1 | TRBV27 | ASSFSLVDRDTEAF
TRBJ2-1 | 12 | . | TRBV2 | ASRSKNQDNEQF
TRBJ2-5 | 13 | . | TRBV19 | ASSISDGNQETQY
TRBJ1-6 | 14 | TRBD1 | TRBV7-2 | ASSLTGGRNNSPLH
TRBJ2-7 | 12 | . | TRBV6-5 | ASSYSMTGDEQY
TRBJ2-1 | 15 | TRBD1 | TRBV19 | ASSTQGGTGRLGEQF
TRBJ1-2 | 13 | TRBD1 | TRBV28 | ASRLPGQGDDGYT
TRBJ1-5 | 15 | . | TRBV19 | ASRSTLGTNSNQPQH
TRBJ2-2 | 15 | . | TRBV19 | ASSIYRGVVDTGELF
TRBJ1-5 | 13 | TRBD1 | TRBV5-5 | ASSLRQGTNQPQH
TRBJ2-3 | 11 | . | TRBV7-3 | ASSLSSTDTQY
TRBJ2-1 | 13 | . | TRBV5-4 | ASSLDHAAYNEQF
TRBJ1-1 | 13 | . | TRBV28 | ASSFDLVEGAEAF
TRBJ1-2 | 12 | TRBD1 | TRBV7-2 | ASSLGTGNYGYT
TRBJ1-1 | 11 | . | TRBV5-1 | ASSLVMNTEAF
TRBJ2-1 | 10 | . | TRBV28 | ASRAVGNEQF
TRBJ1-1 | 12 | TRBD1 | TRBV19 | ASRRGQSNTEAF
TRBJ1-4 | 13 | TRBD1 | TRBV29-1 | SVSGTGSTNEKLF
TRBJ1-2 | 10 | . | TRBV30 | AWRYGNYGYT
TRBJ2-7 | 14 | TRBD1 | TRBV5-6 | ASSSPGTGGRGEQY
TRBJ1-4 | 11 | TRBD1 | TRBV5-5 | ASSLDRAEKLF
TRBJ2-7 | 13 | TRBD1 | TRBV28 | ACGGTGVSSYEQY
TRBJ1-1 | 13 | TRBD1 | TRBV9 | ASSVGGQGITEAF
TRBJ1-3 | 12 | . | TRBV10-3 | AISITAPRNTIY
TRBJ2-7 | 15 | TRBD2 | TRBV28 | ASSSTSGKVMLYEQY
TRBJ1-5 | 16 | . | TRBV5-4 | ASSLTGRLGTSNQPQH
TRBJ1-1 | 16 | TRBD1 | TRBV4-2 | ASSQDLRDRGKSAEAF
TRBJ1-4 | 14 | . | TRBV18 | ASSPPSGSSNEKLF
TRBJ2-2 | 13 | . | TRBV11-2 | ASSLEPGVTGELF